This T cell receptor (beta chain) was obtained from a study of shared clonotypes between healthy human individuals. Each sorted subset replicate got 200 ng genomic DNA, roughly 33,000 genomes. Measured with immunoSEQ multiplex PCR; TCRdb has only the in-frame clones, and not every one. The sample carries 2 million to 2.5 million clones, approximately 94% recorded once. CD45RO-negative, CCR7-selected cells formed the naive CD8 fraction, which excluded terminally differentiated effector memory CD45RA+ cells. Only one count was recorded for this clone. Sequenced sample: naive CD8+ T cells sorted from blood. The clonotype was recovered from a man aged 18 to 29 in good health.

The DNA of the CDR3 is TGCGCCAGCAGCTTGGTTGAAGATACGCAGTATTTT. It encodes CASSLVEDTQYF. The chain combines TRBV5-1 with TRBJ2-3, with D unclear. Trimming removed 0 bases at V and 5 bases at J, with 4 bases between. This CDR3 is 12 amino acids long. Germline values: CDR1 SGHRS, CDR2 YFSETQ. The full variable domain, its missing parts supplied by reference TRBV5-1 and TRBJ2-3, is KAGVTQTPRYLIKTRGQQVTLSCSPISGHRSVSWYQQTPGQGLQFLFEYFSETQRNKGNFPGRFSGRQFSNSRSEMNVSTLELGDSALYLCASSLVEDTQYFGPGTRLTVL.